Below are 8 T cell receptor beta chains sequenced from a single sample in a study of CD8+CD57+ T cells in acquired aplastic anemia. Patients chosen for sequencing had shown CD8+CD57+ cell expansion by flow cytometry. For CDR3 and TCR beta VDJ profiling, genomic DNA was the template used. Using its own MiXCR run on the reads, TCRdb lists one record per CDR3 protein. The repertoire holds about 40,000 distinct CDR3 sequences, with over 55% as singletons. Sequenced: sorted CD4+, CD8+, or CD8+CD57+ T cells (not recorded which) from PBMCs. The receptor source for this set is a human donor with aplastic anemia.

The V and J genes are TRBV28 and TRBJ1-1, with no clear D. Deletions cut 0 bases from V and 0 bases from J, with 5 bases between. The CDR3 consists of 14 residues. Germline V gene lookup returns CDR1 MDHEN and CDR2 SYDVKM. CDR3 sequence (DNA): TGTGCCAGCAGTTTATGGGCGGTGAACACTGAAGCTTTCTTT. Translated: CASSLWAVNTEAFF.

This rearrangement joins TRBV10-3 to TRBJ2-7, with TRBD2 identical over 9 bases. This CDR3 spans 11 amino acids. V shed 11 bases, J shed 6 bases, and the junction held 5 bases outside the gene matches. The germline V gene encodes CDR1 ENHRY and CDR2 SYGVKD. In DNA, the CDR3 is TGTGCCGTGGGACTAGCTGGCGAGCAGTACTTC. This gives the protein CAVGLAGEQYF.

This clonotype was counted a single time. CDR3 sequence: CASSWTSPDTQYF. CDR3 bases: TGTGCCAGCAGCTGGACTAGCCCCGATACGCAGTATTTT. V gene TRBV25-1 combines with J gene TRBJ2-3; 8 nucleotides align to TRBD2. This CDR3 is built from 13 residues. The V and J ends lost 6 bases and 6 bases, in that order; junction bases with no gene match: 5. Looked up from germline, CDR1 is MGHDK and CDR2 is SYGVNS.

The chain couples TRBV25-1 to TRBJ2-1; 8 bases are a match to TRBD2. This CDR3 is built from 14 residues. V lost 5 bases, J lost 0 bases, and 0 bases stayed unmatched. The germline V gene encodes CDR1 MGHDK and CDR2 SYGVNS. The CDR3 DNA sequence: TGTGCCAGCAGTAGCGGGGGCTCCTACAATGAGCAGTTCTTC. Translating it yields CASSSGGSYNEQFF.

The sample holds a few counts of this clonotype. This clone may be a read error of a much larger clone one base away. The chain uses TRBV20-1 and TRBJ2-5; D is possibly TRBD1 (5 bases). The CDR3 is 14 amino acids. Germline values: CDR1 DFQATT, CDR2 SNEGSKA (reference sequence). V was shortened by 3 bases and J by 1 base, with 12 bases between the two germline ends. The DNA for the CDR3 is TGCAGTGCTAGGCCAGGGATAGTCCAAGAGACCCAGTACTTC. Its protein is CSARPGIVQETQYF.

V is TRBV10-3 and J is TRBJ1-6; a weak D match, TRBD1 (6 bases). Germline V gene data show CDR1 as ENHRY and CDR2 as SYGVKD. Between the trimmed V and J ends, which lost 3 bases and 7 bases, there was a span of 7 bases. This CDR3 contains 13 residues. CDR3 residues: CAISERGNSPLHF. CDR3 sequence (DNA): TGTGCCATCAGTGAAAGGGGGAATTCACCCCTCCACTTT.

This clonotype was seen once. The chain uses TRBV9 and TRBJ2-2; D remains unclear. Trimming pared 1 base from V and 6 bases from J, leaving 1 base between. Per the germline V gene, CDR1 is SGDLS and CDR2 is YYNGEE. This CDR3 has 11 residues. Here the CDR3 reads CASSVSGELFF. Written as DNA, the CDR3 is TGTGCCAGCAGCGTATCCGGGGAGCTGTTTTTT.

The rearrangement uses TRBV5-6 and TRBJ1-6; 7 bases are a match to TRBD1. J was trimmed by 4 bases and V by 5 bases; bases with no gene match: 3. Germline CDR1 and CDR2: SGHDT and YYEEEE. The CDR3 spans 14 residues. In DNA, the CDR3 is TGTGCCAGCAGTCAGACAGGGTATAATTCACCCCTCCACTTT. Translation: CASSQTGYNSPLHF.